The present TCR beta chain was sequenced within a study of blood T cell repertoires in COVID-19. Profiling relied on immunoSEQ multiplex PCR, and the TCRdb table lists in-frame clones only, not all of them. The sample records some 290,000 clones, around 90% being singletons. This CDR3 region has 14 residues. In germline, CDR1 is SNHLY, CDR2 FYNNEI. Trimming shortened V by 6 bases and J by 6 bases, and 17 bases separated the two germline ends. This clonotype was obtained from a woman in her fifties or sixties who had recovered from COVID-19. The V call is TRBV2, the J call TRBJ1-1; D remains unclear. Sequenced sample: peripheral blood. The CDR3 DNA reads as TGTGCCAGCAGCGTTTCCACACAACTATCTGAAGCTTTCTTT. Its protein is CASSVSTQLSEAFF. The full variable domain, completed using reference TRBV2 and TRBJ1-1, is EPEVTQTPSHQVTQMGQEVILRCVPISNHLYFYWYRQILGQKVEFLVSFYNNEISEKSEIFDDQFSVERPDGSNFTLKIRSTKLEDSAMYFCASSVSTQLSEAFFGQGTRLTVV.